Following are 27 T cell receptor beta chains from one sample sequenced in a study of cytomegalovirus exposure and HLA in healthy donors. TCRdb's copy holds only in-frame clones and misses some; the assay was immunoSEQ multiplex PCR. The table has over 120,000 clones, roughly 89% seen once. Sample: PBMCs. These receptors were collected from a young woman in good health and CMV-seropositive.

V and J are TRBV7-3 and TRBJ2-1; maybe TRBD1 (5 bases). From germline, CDR1 is SGHTA and CDR2 FQGTGA. This CDR3 region has 16 residues. V lost 0 bases, J lost 8 bases, and 17 bases lay in between. The CDR3 is CASSLTPGRVGDEQFF. The CDR3, as DNA: TGTGCCAGCAGCTTAACGCCAGGCAGGGTGGGCGATGAGCAGTTCTTC.

The V gene is TRBV11-3, the J gene TRBJ2-3, with 8 bases matching TRBD1. The CDR3 contains 16 residues. Germline V gene data show CDR1 as SGHNT and CDR2 as YENEEA. V lost 5 bases to trimming and J lost 2 bases; unmatched junction nucleotides: 9. DNA of the CDR3: TGTGCCAGCAGCAAGAGGTCACAGGGGGACACAGATACGCAGTATTTT. Protein product: CASSKRSQGDTDTQYF.

The chain has TRBV4-1 and TRBJ1-1; D might be TRBD1 (6 bases). CDR1 is MGHRA, CDR2 YSYEKL, per germline. This CDR3 has 15 amino acids. The V and J ends lost 1 base and 5 bases respectively, with 14 bases between them. CDR3: CASSQGLRGRTEAFF. The CDR3 DNA reads as TGCGCCAGCAGCCAAGGGCTGCGGGGGCGTACTGAAGCTTTCTTT.

The CDR3 sequence is CASSPTGQPQHF. The CDR3 bases are TGTGCCAGTAGTCCTACCGGGCAGCCCCAGCATTTT. This sequence joins TRBV19 and TRBJ1-5, with D unclear. The V and J ends lost 5 bases and 7 bases respectively, with 9 bases between them. This CDR3 comprises 12 residues. The V gene's germline CDR1 is LNHDA and CDR2 SQIVND (reference sequence).

The chain couples TRBV13 to TRBJ1-4, with D maybe TRBD1 (6 bases). Per the germline V gene, CDR1 is PRHDT and CDR2 is FYEKMQ (reference sequence). The V end lost 5 bases, the J end lost 8 bases, and 21 bases lay between the germline ends. There are 16 residues in the CDR3. The CDR3 here is CASSNSDRDNEEKLFF. The CDR3 bases are TGTGCCAGCAGCAACTCCGACCGGGACAATGAAGAAAAACTGTTTTTT.

The chain recombines TRBV9 with TRBJ2-1; 10 nucleotides agree with TRBD2. This CDR3 contains 15 residues. J gave up 3 bases and V 2 bases, and 2 bases lay outside the gene matches. The germline V gene encodes CDR1 SGDLS and CDR2 YYNGEE. The CDR3 protein is CASSVLAGDYNEQFF. Here the CDR3 DNA reads TGTGCCAGCAGCGTCCTAGCGGGGGACTACAATGAGCAGTTCTTC. Full variable domain (remainder filled in from reference TRBV9 and TRBJ2-1): DSGVTQTPKHLITATGQRVTLRCSPRSGDLSVYWYQQSLDQGLQFLIQYYNGEERAKGNILERFSAQQFPDLHSELNLSSLELGDSALYFCASSVLAGDYNEQFFGPGTRLTVL.

CDR3 sequence reads: CASSPRTALTTEAFF. The CDR3 DNA sequence: TGTGCCAGCAGCCCTAGGACAGCCCTGACCACTGAAGCTTTCTTT. The rearrangement links TRBV7-9 to TRBJ1-1; tentatively, D is TRBD1 (6 bases). The germline CDR1 and CDR2 sequences are SEHNR and FQNEAQ (reference sequence). Deletions cut 5 bases from V and 4 bases from J, with 17 bases between. This CDR3 region has 15 residues.

The V call is TRBV11-1, the J call TRBJ2-7, with TRBD1 matching over 9 bases. V shed 5 bases, J shed 7 bases, and the junction held 6 bases outside the gene matches. CDR3 length equals 13 residues. CDR1 SGHAT and CDR2 FQDESV come from the germline V gene (reference sequence). The CDR3 region is CASSLDRGIEQYF. The CDR3, as DNA: TGTGCCAGCAGCCTAGACAGGGGGATTGAGCAGTACTTC.

V gene TRBV6-1 combines with J gene TRBJ1-2; TRBD1 agrees at 8 bases. Germline-derived CDR1 and CDR2 are MNHNS and SASEGT. The V and J ends lost 1 base and 2 bases, in that order; junction bases with no gene match: 3. The CDR3 runs 15 residues. CDR3 bases: TGTGCCAGCAGTGAAGGGTCAGGGGGCAACTATGGCTACACCTTC. Residues: CASSEGSGGNYGYTF.

The V and J genes are TRBV6-1 and TRBJ1-3; maybe TRBD1 (5 bases). This CDR3 spans 15 amino acids. The V gene's germline CDR1 is MNHNS and CDR2 SASEGT. V shed 1 base and J shed 0 bases, with 7 bases lying between them. The DNA for the CDR3 is TGTGCCAGCAGTGAAGTCCAGGGCTCTGGAAACACCATATATTTT. Its protein product is CASSEVQGSGNTIYF.

J is TRBJ2-1 and V is TRBV9, with a tentative D call TRBD2 (6 bases). V gave up 4 bases and J gave up 9 bases, with 17 bases separating them. CDR3 length equals 14 residues. The germline V gene encodes CDR1 SGDLS and CDR2 YYNGEE. CDR3 nucleotide sequence: TGTGCCAGCAGCCCCGGGGGATGGGGGACTGAGCAGTTCTTC. It yields the protein CASSPGGWGTEQFF.

This clone showed up many times. The chain links TRBV19 to TRBJ2-1; TRBD2 matches 10 bases. CDR1 and CDR2 from the germline V gene are LNHDA and SQIVND (reference sequence). V shed 3 bases and J 6 bases; nucleotides not matched to a gene: 5. CDR3 length: 15 amino acids. In DNA, the CDR3 is TGTGCCAGTAGTATCGGGGCTAGCGGGGGCAATGAGCAGTTCTTC. Translating gives CASSIGASGGNEQFF.

The rearrangement uses TRBV6-5 and TRBJ1-2; 9 positions agree with TRBD1. Germline V gene sequence: CDR1 MNHEY, CDR2 SVGAGI. The V gene end was trimmed by 7 bases and the J gene end by 6 bases; junction bases not matched to a gene: 6. This CDR3 region has 13 residues. This CDR3 reads CASTRTGEDGYTF. The CDR3 DNA sequence: TGTGCCAGCACCCGGACAGGGGAGGATGGCTACACCTTC.

The J gene is TRBJ2-7, the V gene TRBV7-9; TRBD2 matches 9 bases. Germline V gene lookup returns CDR1 SEHNR and CDR2 FQNEAQ (reference sequence). The junction had 4 bases not matched to a gene; V was cut back by 2 bases and J by 2 bases. The CDR3 is made up of 15 amino acids. This CDR3 is CASSLLRGGAYEQYF. In nucleotides, the CDR3 is TGTGCCAGCAGCTTACTCCGCGGGGGGGCCTACGAGCAGTACTTC.

This chain joins TRBV29-1 and TRBJ2-7, with D hard to call. Trimming removed 4 bases from V and 2 bases from J, with 12 bases in between. The CDR3 extends over 13 amino acids. Germline CDR1 SQVTM, CDR2 ANQGSEA. The CDR3 here is CSVGLGSTYEQYF. In DNA form, the CDR3 reads TGCAGCGTTGGTCTAGGATCTACCTACGAGCAGTACTTC.

This chain links TRBV21-1 with TRBJ1-5; no DNA check was done on the table's D call, TRBD1. TRBV21-1 represents a pseudogene. The CDR3 spans 13 residues. CDR3 residues: CASSSRVNQPQHF. CDR3 bases: TGTGCCAGCAGCAGCAGGGTTAATCAGCCCCAGCATTTT.

CDR3 sequence: CASSPHGGGDEQFF. CDR3 bases: TGTGCCAGCAGCCCGCACGGGGGAGGCGATGAGCAGTTCTTC. The chain joins TRBV7-8 to TRBJ2-1; tentative D call: TRBD2 (6 bases). Germline CDR1 SGHVS, CDR2 FQNEAQ. The V and J ends lost 5 bases and 8 bases respectively, with 16 bases between them. The CDR3 runs 14 residues.

The V and J genes are TRBV19 and TRBJ1-2, with 10 bases identical to TRBD1. The CDR3 consists of 14 residues. Germline lookup yields CDR1 LNHDA and CDR2 SQIVND (reference sequence). The junction had 9 bases not matched to a gene; V was cut back by 6 bases and J by 8 bases. The CDR3 reads CASSRDRGDGGYTF. In nucleotides, the CDR3 is TGTGCCAGTAGCCGGGACAGGGGAGATGGCGGCTACACCTTC.

The chain combines TRBV28 with TRBJ1-5; D may be TRBD1 (5 bases). Per the germline V gene, CDR1 is MDHEN and CDR2 is SYDVKM. Trimming pared 4 bases from V and 4 bases from J, leaving 14 bases between. This CDR3 region has 15 residues. The CDR3 region has the DNA TGTGCCAGCAGTTCCGCCTCTCAGGGAAATCAGCCCCAGCATTTT. Its translation: CASSSASQGNQPQHF. The whole variable domain, filled in from reference TRBV28 and TRBJ1-5, reads DVKVTQSSRYLVKRTGEKVFLECVQDMDHENMFWYRQDPGLGLRLIYFSYDVKMKEKGDIPEGYSVSREKKERFSLILESASTNQTSMYLCASSSASQGNQPQHFGDGTRLSIL.

The rearrangement joins TRBV19 to TRBJ1-2; tentative D call: TRBD1 (6 bases). V shed 5 bases and J shed 0 bases, with 16 bases lying between them. CDR1 and CDR2 (germline): LNHDA, SQIVND (reference sequence). This CDR3 contains 16 residues. The chain's CDR3 is CASSVGRDKTNYGYTF. The CDR3 DNA is TGTGCCAGTAGTGTGGGTCGGGACAAAACTAACTATGGCTACACCTTC.

The chain uses TRBV6-5 and TRBJ2-1; no firm D call. The CDR3 length is 11 residues. Germline V gene lookup returns CDR1 MNHEY and CDR2 SVGAGI. The V gene lost 8 bases and the J gene lost 6 bases, with 8 bases spanning the gap. The CDR3 bases are TGTGCCAGCGGGTGGGCCAATGAGCAGTTCTTC. Protein sequence: CASGWANEQFF.

This chain uses TRBV4-2 with TRBJ1-1; maybe TRBD1 (5 bases). This CDR3 is built from 16 residues. Germline V gives CDR1 LGHNA, CDR2 YNFKEQ. Trimming stripped 0 bases from V and 1 base from J, with 12 bases between. The CDR3, as DNA: TGTGCCAGCAGCCAAGAACGGGGGGGTTCGAACACTGAAGCTTTCTTT. As protein: CASSQERGGSNTEAFF.

The chain uses TRBV28 and TRBJ2-1; 9 bases match TRBD2. The CDR3 spans 16 residues. Per germline, CDR1 MDHEN and CDR2 SYDVKM. V was clipped by 4 bases and J by 7 bases; unmatched bases: 11. CDR3 amino acids: CASSYPAGGPGNEQFF. The DNA of the CDR3 is TGTGCCAGCAGTTACCCCGCGGGGGGGCCAGGAAATGAGCAGTTCTTC.

J is TRBJ1-6 and V is TRBV6-4; TRBD1 is a possible D gene (6 bases). Germline V gene lookup returns CDR1 MRHNA and CDR2 SNTAGT. The CDR3 has 13 amino acids. V was clipped by 5 bases and J by 7 bases, with 9 bases between them. For the CDR3, the DNA is TGTGCCAGCAGTCTTACAGGGAATTCACCCCTCCACTTT. As protein: CASSLTGNSPLHF.

The rearrangement joins TRBV4-2 to TRBJ1-2; D is ambiguous. V was pared by 4 bases and J by 1 base, with 13 bases between. The CDR3 spans 15 residues. Per the germline V gene, CDR1 is LGHNA and CDR2 is YNFKEQ. The CDR3 is CASSPGDVNNYGYTF. In DNA, the CDR3 is TGTGCCAGCAGCCCCGGGGATGTTAATAACTATGGCTACACCTTC.

In its sample, this clone was seen many times. Here the CDR3 reads CASSLVRDSPYNEQFF. CDR3 in DNA: TGTGCCAGCAGTTTAGTCCGTGACTCGCCCTACAATGAGCAGTTCTTC. This chain joins TRBV28 and TRBJ2-1; D unresolved. CDR3 length: 16 residues. V was clipped by 2 bases and J by 2 bases, with 13 bases between them. The germline V gene encodes CDR1 MDHEN and CDR2 SYDVKM.

The chain links TRBV30 to TRBJ1-1, with a possible D match to TRBD1 (6 bases). The CDR3 sequence is 14 residues long. V was clipped by 2 bases and J by 1 base, with 11 bases between them. Per the germline V gene, CDR1 is GTSNPN and CDR2 is SVGIG (reference sequence). The CDR3 DNA follows: TGTGCCTGGAGTCCATGGACAGAGAACACTGAAGCTTTCTTT. It yields the protein CAWSPWTENTEAFF.